The subject of this entry is one TCR beta chain. Antigen: not known. This sample was included in a study of T cell responses to AZD1222 COVID-19 vaccine. Points from the study as a whole: The study identified only five to seven AZD1222 recipients as seropositive at baseline.

Libraries were prepared by immunoSEQ multiplex PCR; TCRdb keeps only in-frame clonotypes and omits some of them. The sample has some 93,000 clones; 85% to 90% are singletons. There are 18 residues in the CDR3. The chain links TRBV21-1 to TRBJ2-1; the D call of TRBD2 is as the table states it, not checked on the DNA. TRBV21-1 corresponds to a pseudogene. The sample here was peripheral blood, taken 28 days after the second AZD1222 dose. The clonotype comes from an adult who received the AZD1222 COVID-19 vaccine. The CDR3 region has the DNA TGTGCCAGCAGCAAACCGCGTCTCAGCGGGGGATCCTACAATGAGCAGTTCTTC. Translating gives CASSKPRLSGGSYNEQFF.